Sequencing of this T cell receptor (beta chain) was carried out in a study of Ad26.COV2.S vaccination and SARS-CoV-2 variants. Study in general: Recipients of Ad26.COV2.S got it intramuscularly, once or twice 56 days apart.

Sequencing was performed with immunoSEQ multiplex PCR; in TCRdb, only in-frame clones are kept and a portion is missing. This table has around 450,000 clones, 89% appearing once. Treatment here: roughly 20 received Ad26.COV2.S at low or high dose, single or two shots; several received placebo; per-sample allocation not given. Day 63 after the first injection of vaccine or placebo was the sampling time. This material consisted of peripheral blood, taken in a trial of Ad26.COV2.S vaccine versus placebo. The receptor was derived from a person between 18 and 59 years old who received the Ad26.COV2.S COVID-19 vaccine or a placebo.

The CDR3 nucleotides are TGCAGCGCCGCCGACACGCTAACTAATGAAAAACTGTTTTTT. Translation: CSAADTLTNEKLFF. J is TRBJ1-4 and V is TRBV29-1; no definite D call. Trimming stripped 7 bases from V and 1 base from J, with 13 bases between. There are 14 residues in the CDR3. Germline loops: CDR1 SQVTM, CDR2 ANQGSEA.